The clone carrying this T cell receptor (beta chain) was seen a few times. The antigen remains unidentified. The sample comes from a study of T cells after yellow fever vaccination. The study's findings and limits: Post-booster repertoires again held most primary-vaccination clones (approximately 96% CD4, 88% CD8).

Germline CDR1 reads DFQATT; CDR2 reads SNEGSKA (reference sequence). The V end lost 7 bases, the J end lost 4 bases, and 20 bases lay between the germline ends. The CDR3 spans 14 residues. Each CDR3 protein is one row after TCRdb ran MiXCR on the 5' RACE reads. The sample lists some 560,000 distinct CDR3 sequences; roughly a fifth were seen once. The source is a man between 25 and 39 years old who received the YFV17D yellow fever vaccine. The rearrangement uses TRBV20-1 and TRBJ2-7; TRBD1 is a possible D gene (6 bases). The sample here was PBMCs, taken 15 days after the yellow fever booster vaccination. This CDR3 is CSGKGTGNEYEQYF. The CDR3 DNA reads TGCAGTGGTAAGGGAACAGGGAATGAGTACGAGCAGTACTTC.